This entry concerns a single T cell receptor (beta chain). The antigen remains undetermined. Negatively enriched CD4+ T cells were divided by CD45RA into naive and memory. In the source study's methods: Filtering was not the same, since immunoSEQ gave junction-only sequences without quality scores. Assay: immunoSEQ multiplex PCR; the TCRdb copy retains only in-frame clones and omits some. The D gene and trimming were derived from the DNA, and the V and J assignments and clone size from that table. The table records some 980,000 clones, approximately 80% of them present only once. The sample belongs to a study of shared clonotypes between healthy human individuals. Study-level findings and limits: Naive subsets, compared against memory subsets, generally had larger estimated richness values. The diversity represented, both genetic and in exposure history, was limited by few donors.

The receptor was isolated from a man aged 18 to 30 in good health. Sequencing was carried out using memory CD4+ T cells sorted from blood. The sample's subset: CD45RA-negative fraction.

The CDR3 loop is CASSGSSRGREKKLFF. Written as DNA, the CDR3 is TGTGCCAGCAGTGGCTCCAGCCGGGGGCGAGAAAAAAAACTGTTTTTT. This sequence joins TRBV2 and TRBJ1-4, with D maybe TRBD1 (6 bases). Per the germline V gene, CDR1 is SNHLY and CDR2 is FYNNEI. This CDR3 comprises 16 residues. The V end lost 4 bases, the J end lost 9 bases, and 21 bases lay between the germline ends.